This TCR beta chain was profiled in a study of CD8 T cells in ankylosing spondylitis. Molecular-barcoded quantitative 5'-RACE produced these TCR beta libraries. TCRdb ran MiXCR on the 5' RACE reads and lists one entry per CDR3 protein. The sample includes roughly 400,000 distinct CDR3 sequences, 20% to 25% of them seen just once. There are a few counts of this clonotype. Its antigen is as yet unknown. General study findings and limits: Ankylosing spondylitis blood appeared to be characterized by a TCR beta motif of eight highly homologous variants.

The CDR3 is made up of 15 amino acids. Sequencing was done on a sample of blood, either unsorted or a sorted T cell fraction (not recorded which). This receptor was identified in a male donor with ankylosing spondylitis. V usage is TRBV21-1 and J usage is TRBJ1-5. TRBV21-1 is designated a pseudogene. The CDR3 sequence: CASSPRRDSNQPQHF. In DNA form, the CDR3 reads TGTGCCAGCAGCCCCAGGAGGGATAGCAATCAGCCCCAGCATTTT.